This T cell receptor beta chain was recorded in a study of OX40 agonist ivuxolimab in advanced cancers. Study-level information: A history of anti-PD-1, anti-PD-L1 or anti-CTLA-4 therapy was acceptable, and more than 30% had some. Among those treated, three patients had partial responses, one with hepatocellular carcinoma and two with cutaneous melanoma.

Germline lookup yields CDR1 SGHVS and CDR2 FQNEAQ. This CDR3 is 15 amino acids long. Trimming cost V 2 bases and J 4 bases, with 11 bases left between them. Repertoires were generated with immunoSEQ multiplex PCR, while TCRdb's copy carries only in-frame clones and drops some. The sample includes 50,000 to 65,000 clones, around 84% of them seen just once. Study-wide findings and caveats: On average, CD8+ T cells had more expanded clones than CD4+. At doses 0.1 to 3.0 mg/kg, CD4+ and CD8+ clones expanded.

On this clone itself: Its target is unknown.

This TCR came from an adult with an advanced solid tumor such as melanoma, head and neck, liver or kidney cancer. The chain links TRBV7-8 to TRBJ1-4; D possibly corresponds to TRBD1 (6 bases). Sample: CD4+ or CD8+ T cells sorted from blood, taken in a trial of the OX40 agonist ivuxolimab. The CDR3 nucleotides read TGTGCCAGCAGCTTATTTAGGGGGGTTAATGAAAAACTGTTTTTT. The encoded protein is CASSLFRGVNEKLFF. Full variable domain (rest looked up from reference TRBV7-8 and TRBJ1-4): GAGVSQSPRYKVAKRGQDVALRCDPISGHVSLFWYQQALGQGPEFLTYFQNEAQLDKSGLPSDRFFAERPEGSVSTLKIQRTQQEDSAVYLCASSLFRGVNEKLFFGSGTQLSVL.